This T cell receptor beta chain was captured by sequencing in a study of blood T cell repertoires in COVID-19. How the authors handled the data: The authors estimated nucleated cell counts from reference gene primer amplification. This table comes from immunoSEQ multiplex PCR, and its TCRdb copy is limited to in-frame clones, with some not included. D and trimming come from the DNA, and the V and J calls and clone size come from that table. The data contain about 29,000 clones, 75% to 90% of them singletons. What was sequenced was peripheral blood. This clonotype was obtained from a man at least 80 years old with acute or convalescent COVID-19.

The CDR3 is CASTGDRGRDTQYF. CDR3 sequence (DNA): TGTGCCAGTACAGGGGACAGGGGAAGAGATACGCAGTATTTT. This chain joins TRBV19 and TRBJ2-3, with 10 bases lining up with TRBD1. The CDR3 consists of 14 residues. Per the germline V gene, CDR1 is LNHDA and CDR2 is SQIVND (reference sequence). With V trimmed by 7 bases and J by 5 bases, 6 bases remained unmatched.